This T cell receptor (beta chain) derives from a study of T cells in Graves' hyperthyroidism and ophthalmopathy. Findings of the study overall: Most expanded thyroid clonotypes above 0.001 also appeared in blood. A model of 13 V-J pairs discriminated ophthalmopathy from stable hyperthyroidism.

Template material for amplifying TCR beta CDR3 regions consisted of RNA transcripts. TCR CDR3 regions were first amplified by RT-PCR with HTBI primers. TCRdb re-called the multiplex PCR reads with MiXCR, one entry per CDR3 protein. This table has just over 550,000 distinct CDR3 sequences, 40% to 55% appearing once. About this clonotype itself: Antigen specificity is unknown.

CDR3 length: 17 amino acids. V lost 0 bases, J lost 0 bases, and 6 bases stayed unmatched. Germline V gene lookup returns CDR1 SGHRS and CDR2 YFSETQ. Stability of Graves' hyperthyroidism was defined as absent ophthalmopathy progression within 18 months. This sequence originates from a woman aged 18-29 years with Graves' hyperthyroidism. Specimen: peripheral blood or thyroid tissue (not recorded which). The V call is TRBV5-1, the J call TRBJ1-1, with 9 nucleotides matching TRBD1. As DNA, the CDR3 is TGCGCCAGCAGCTTGGGTTGGACAGGGGTCTTGAACACTGAAGCTTTCTTT. Its protein product is CASSLGWTGVLNTEAFF.